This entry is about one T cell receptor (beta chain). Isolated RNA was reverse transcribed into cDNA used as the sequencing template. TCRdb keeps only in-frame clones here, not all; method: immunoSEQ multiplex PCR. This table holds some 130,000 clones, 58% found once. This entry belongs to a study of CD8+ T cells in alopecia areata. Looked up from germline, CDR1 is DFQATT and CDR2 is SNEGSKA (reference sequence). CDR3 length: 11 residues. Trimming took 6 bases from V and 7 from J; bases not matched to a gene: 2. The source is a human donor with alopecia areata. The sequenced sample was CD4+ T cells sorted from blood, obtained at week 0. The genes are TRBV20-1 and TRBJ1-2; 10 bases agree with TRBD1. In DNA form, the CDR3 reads TGCAGTGCACGGACAGGGGGTGGCTACACCTTC. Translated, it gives CSARTGGGYTF.